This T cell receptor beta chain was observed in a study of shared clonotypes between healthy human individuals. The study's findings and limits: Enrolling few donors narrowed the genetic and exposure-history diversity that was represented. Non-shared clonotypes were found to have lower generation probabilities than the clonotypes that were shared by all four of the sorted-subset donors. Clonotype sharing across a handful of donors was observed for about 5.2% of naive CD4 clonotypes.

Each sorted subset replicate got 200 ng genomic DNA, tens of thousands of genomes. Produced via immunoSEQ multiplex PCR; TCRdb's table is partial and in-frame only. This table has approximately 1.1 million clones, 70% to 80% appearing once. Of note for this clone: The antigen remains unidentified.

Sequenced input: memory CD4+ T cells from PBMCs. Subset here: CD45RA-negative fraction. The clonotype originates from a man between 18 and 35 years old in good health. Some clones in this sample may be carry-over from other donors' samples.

The CDR3 DNA follows: TGTGCCTGGAAGCTCTCAGGCTATGGCTACACCTTC. It encodes CAWKLSGYGYTF. The J gene is TRBJ1-2, the V gene TRBV30; D gene unclear. This CDR3 has 12 residues. The germline V gene has CDR1 GTSNPN and CDR2 SVGIG (reference sequence). Deletions cut 4 bases from V and 4 bases from J, with 10 bases between.